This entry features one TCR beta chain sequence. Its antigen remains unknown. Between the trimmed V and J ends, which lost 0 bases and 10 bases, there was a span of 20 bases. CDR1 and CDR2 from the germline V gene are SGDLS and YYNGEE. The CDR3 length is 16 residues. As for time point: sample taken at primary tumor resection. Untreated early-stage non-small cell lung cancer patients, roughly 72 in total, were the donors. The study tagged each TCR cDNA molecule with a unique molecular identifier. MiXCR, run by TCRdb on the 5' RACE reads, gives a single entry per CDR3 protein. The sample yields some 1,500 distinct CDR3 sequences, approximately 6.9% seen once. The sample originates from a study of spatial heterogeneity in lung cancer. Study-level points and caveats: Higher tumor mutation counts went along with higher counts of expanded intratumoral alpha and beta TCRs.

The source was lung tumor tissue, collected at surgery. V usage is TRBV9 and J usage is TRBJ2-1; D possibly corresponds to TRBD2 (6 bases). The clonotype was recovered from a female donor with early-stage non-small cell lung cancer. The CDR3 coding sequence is TGTGCCAGCAGCGTAGAGCCGGGACTCCCCTTTATCGAGCAGTTCTTC. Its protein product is CASSVEPGLPFIEQFF.